The following is a TCR beta chain sequence with its context. Germline CDR1 is SNHLY and CDR2 is FYNNEI. V was pared by 4 bases and J by 0 bases, with 9 bases between. This CDR3 contains 15 residues. The data derive from a study of shared clonotypes between healthy human individuals. Assay used: immunoSEQ multiplex PCR; TCRdb lists only in-frame clones, some missing. The sample carries under 650,000 clones, less than 96% recorded once. The source of this sequence is a woman aged 30 to 39 in good health. Sequences were obtained from naive CD4+ T cells sorted from blood. Subset noted: CD45RA+ positively selected. The chain uses TRBV2 and TRBJ2-2; D could derive from TRBD1 or TRBD2 (5 bases each). CDR3: CASSAEGTNTGELFF. The CDR3 DNA is TGTGCCAGCAGTGCAGAGGGGACGAACACCGGGGAGCTGTTTTTT.